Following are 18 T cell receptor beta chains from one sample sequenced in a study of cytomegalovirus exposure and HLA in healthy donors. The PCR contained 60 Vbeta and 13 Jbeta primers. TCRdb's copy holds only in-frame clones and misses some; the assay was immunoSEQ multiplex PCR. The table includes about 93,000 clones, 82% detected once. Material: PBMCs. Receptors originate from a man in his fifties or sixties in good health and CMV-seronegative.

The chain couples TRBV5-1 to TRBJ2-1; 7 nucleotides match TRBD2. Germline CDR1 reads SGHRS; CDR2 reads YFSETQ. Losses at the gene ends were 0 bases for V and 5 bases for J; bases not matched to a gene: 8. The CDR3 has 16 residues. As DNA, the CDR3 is TGCGCCAGCAGCTTGGCAGGAAGCGGGGATAACAATGAGCAGTTCTTC. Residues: CASSLAGSGDNNEQFF.

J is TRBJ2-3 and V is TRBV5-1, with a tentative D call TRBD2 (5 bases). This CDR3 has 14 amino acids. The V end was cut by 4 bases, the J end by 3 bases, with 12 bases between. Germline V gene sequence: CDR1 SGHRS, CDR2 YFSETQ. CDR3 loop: CASSAGLETDTQYF. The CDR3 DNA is TGCGCCAGCAGCGCGGGCCTGGAGACAGATACGCAGTATTTT.

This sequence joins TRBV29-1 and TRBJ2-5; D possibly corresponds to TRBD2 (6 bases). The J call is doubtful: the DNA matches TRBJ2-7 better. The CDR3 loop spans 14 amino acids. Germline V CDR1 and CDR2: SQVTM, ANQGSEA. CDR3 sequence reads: CSVRAGTLEGEQYF. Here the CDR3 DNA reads TGCAGCGTTAGGGCGGGGACTTTGGAGGGCGAGCAGTACTTC.

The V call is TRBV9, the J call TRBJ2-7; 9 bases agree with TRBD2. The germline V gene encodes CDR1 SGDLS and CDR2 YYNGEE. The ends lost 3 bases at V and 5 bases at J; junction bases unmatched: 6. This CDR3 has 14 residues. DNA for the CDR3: TGTGCCAGCAGCGCCGGGACTAGCATCCACGAGCAGTACTTC. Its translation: CASSAGTSIHEQYF.

This chain's CDR3 is CASSQESTAGGSEETQYF. The CDR3 DNA reads TGCGCCAGCAGCCAAGAAAGTACGGCGGGAGGGTCGGAGGAGACCCAGTACTTC. The V gene is TRBV4-1, the J gene TRBJ2-5; 9 bases match TRBD2. V dropped 0 bases and J dropped 5; count of bases not matched to a gene: 13. This CDR3 region has 18 residues. Germline V gives CDR1 MGHRA, CDR2 YSYEKL.

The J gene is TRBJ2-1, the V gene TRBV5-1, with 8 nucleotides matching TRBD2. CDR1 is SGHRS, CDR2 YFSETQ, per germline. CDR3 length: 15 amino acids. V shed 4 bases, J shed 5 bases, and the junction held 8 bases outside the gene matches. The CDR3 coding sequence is TGCGCCAGCAGCCCGGCCGGGACTAGTAACAATGAGCAGTTCTTC. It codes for CASSPAGTSNNEQFF. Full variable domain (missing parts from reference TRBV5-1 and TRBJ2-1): KAGVTQTPRYLIKTRGQQVTLSCSPISGHRSVSWYQQTPGQGLQFLFEYFSETQRNKGNFPGRFSGRQFSNSRSEMNVSTLELGDSALYLCASSPAGTSNNEQFFGPGTRLTVL.

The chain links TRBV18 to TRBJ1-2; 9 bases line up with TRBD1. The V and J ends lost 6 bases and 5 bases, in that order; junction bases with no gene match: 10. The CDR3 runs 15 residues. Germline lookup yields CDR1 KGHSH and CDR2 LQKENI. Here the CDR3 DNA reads TGTGCCAGCTCGGACCGGGACAGGGCAGGTTATGGCTACACCTTC. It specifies CASSDRDRAGYGYTF.

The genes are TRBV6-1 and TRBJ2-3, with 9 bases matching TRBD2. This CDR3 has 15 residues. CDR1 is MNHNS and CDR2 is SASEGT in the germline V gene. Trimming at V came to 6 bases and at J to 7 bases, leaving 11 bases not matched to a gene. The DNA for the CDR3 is TGTGCCAGCAGCCTGGAGGCGGGAGGGCGAAATACGCAGTATTTT. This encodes CASSLEAGGRNTQYF.

The CDR3 spells CASSLGSVGYGYTF. CDR3 sequence (DNA): TGTGCCAGCAGCCTCGGGTCGGTGGGCTATGGCTACACCTTC. The rearrangement joins TRBV7-9 to TRBJ1-2; D unresolved. Germline CDR1 reads SEHNR; CDR2 reads FQNEAQ (reference sequence). The germline V and J ends were trimmed by 5 bases and 4 bases, with 14 bases remaining between them. This CDR3 has 14 residues.

Written as DNA, the CDR3 is TGTGCCAGCAGCATACTACCCGGGACAGGGAGCCAAGAGACCCAGTACTTC. It yields the protein CASSILPGTGSQETQYF. The chain joins TRBV7-8 to TRBJ2-5; 9 nucleotides agree with TRBD1. CDR3 length: 17 residues. CDR1 and CDR2 from the germline V gene are SGHVS and FQNEAQ. Unmatched junction bases numbered 11, after V lost 5 bases and J lost 1 base.

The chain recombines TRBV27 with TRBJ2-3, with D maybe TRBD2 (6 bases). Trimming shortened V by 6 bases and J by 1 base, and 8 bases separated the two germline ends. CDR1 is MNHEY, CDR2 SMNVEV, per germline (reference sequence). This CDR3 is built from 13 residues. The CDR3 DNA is TGTGCCAGCAGGGCTAGCGGCACAGATACGCAGTATTTT. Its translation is CASRASGTDTQYF.

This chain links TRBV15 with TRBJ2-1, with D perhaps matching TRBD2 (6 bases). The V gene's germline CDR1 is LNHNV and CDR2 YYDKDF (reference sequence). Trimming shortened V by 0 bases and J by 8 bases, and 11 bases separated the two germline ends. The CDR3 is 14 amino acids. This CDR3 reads CATSRDASGDEQFF. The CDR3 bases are TGTGCCACCAGCAGAGATGCTTCGGGGGATGAGCAGTTCTTC. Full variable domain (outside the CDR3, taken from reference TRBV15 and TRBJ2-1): DAMVIQNPRYQVTQFGKPVTLSCSQTLNHNVMYWYQQKSSQAPKLLFHYYDKDFNNEADTPDNFQSRRPNTSFCFLDIRSPGLGDTAMYLCATSRDASGDEQFFGPGTRLTVL.

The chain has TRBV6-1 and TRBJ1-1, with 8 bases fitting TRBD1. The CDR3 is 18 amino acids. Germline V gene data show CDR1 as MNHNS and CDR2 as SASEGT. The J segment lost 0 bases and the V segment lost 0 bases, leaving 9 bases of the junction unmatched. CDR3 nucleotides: TGTGCCAGCAGTGAAGCGAGCAGGGGGCTTTTAATGAACACTGAAGCTTTCTTT. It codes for CASSEASRGLLMNTEAFF.

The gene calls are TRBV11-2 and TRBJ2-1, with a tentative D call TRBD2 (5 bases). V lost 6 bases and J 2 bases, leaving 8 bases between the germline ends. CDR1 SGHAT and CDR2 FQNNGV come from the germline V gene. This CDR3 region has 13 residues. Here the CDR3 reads CASRRGAYNEQFF. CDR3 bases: TGTGCCAGCAGACGGGGAGCCTACAATGAGCAGTTCTTC.

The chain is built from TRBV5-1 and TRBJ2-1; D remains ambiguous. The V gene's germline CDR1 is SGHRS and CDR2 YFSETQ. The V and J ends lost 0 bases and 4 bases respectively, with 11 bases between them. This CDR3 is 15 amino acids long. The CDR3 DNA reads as TGCGCCAGCAGCTTGGAAGTTTCGGAGTACAATGAGCAGTTCTTC. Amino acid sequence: CASSLEVSEYNEQFF.

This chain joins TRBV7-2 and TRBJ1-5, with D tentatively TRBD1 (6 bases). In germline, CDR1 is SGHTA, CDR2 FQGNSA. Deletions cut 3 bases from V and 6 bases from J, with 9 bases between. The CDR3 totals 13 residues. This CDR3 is CASSLSRGQPQHF. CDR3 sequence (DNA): TGTGCCAGCAGCTTGAGCAGGGGTCAGCCCCAGCATTTT.

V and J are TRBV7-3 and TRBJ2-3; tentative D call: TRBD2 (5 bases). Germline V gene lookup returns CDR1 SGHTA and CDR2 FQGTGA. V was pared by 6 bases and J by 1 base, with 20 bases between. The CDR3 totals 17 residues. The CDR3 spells CASRVGSPSRGTDTQYF. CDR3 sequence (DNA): TGTGCCAGCAGGGTAGGGTCTCCCTCGAGGGGCACAGATACGCAGTATTTT.

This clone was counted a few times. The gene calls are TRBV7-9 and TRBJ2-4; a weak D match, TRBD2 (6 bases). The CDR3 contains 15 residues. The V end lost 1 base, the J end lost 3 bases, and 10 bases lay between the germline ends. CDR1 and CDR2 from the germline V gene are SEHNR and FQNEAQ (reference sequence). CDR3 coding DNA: TGTGCCAGCAGCTTAGGGGGGGTTAACAAAAACATTCAGTACTTC. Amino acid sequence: CASSLGGVNKNIQYF.